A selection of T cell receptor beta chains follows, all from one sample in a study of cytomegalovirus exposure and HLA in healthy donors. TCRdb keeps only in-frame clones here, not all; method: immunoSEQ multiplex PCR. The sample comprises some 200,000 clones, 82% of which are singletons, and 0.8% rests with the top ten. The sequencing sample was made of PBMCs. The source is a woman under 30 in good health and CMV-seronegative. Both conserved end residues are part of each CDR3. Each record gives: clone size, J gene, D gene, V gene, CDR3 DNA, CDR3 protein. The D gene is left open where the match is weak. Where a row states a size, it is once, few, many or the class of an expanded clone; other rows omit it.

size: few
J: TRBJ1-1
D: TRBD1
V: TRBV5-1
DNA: TGCGCCAGCAGCACAGGGACAGGGGATTGGAACACTGAAGCTTTCTTT
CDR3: CASSTGTGDWNTEAFF

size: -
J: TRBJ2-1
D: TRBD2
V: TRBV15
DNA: TGTGCCACCAGCCGACGCTTTGCGGGGGTGTCCTACAATGAGCAGTTCTTC
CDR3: CATSRRFAGVSYNEQFF

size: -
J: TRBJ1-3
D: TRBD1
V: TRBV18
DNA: TGTGCCAGCTCAGACAGGGGACTAAGCTCTGGAAACACCATATATTTT
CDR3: CASSDRGLSSGNTIYF

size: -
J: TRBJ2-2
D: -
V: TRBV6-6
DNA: TGTGCCAGCAGTAATCCTAACACCGGGGAGCTGTTTTTT
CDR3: CASSNPNTGELFF

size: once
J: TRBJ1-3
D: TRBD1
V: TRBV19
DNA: TGTGCCAGTATCCTTCACAGGGGGCCCGGAAACACCATATATTTT
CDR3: CASILHRGPGNTIYF

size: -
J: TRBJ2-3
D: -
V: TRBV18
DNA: TGTGCCAGCTTGGGAGGCAAAGCAGATACGCAGTATTTT
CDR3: CASLGGKADTQYF

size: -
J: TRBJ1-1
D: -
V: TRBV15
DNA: TGTGCCACCAGCAGGTCTCCCACGGGCACTGAAGCTTTCTTT
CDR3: CATSRSPTGTEAFF

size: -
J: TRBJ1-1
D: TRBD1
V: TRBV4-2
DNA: TGTGCCAGCAGCCAAGCTGGGACAGACCTGAACACTGAAGCTTTCTTT
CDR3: CASSQAGTDLNTEAFF

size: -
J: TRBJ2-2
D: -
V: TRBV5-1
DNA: TGCGCCAGCAGCTTGCTCGGGGTTCCCGGGGAGCTGTTTTTT
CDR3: CASSLLGVPGELFF

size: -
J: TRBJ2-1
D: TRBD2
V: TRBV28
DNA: TGTGCCAGCAGCCACCGTGGACTAGCGGGCCCGAGCTCCTACAATGAGCAGTTCTTC
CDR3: CASSHRGLAGPSSYNEQFF

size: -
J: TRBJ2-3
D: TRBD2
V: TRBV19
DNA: TGTGCCAGTAGTATGGCCGCAGCGGGAGGGCCTGGAGATACGCAGTATTTT
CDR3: CASSMAAAGGPGDTQYF

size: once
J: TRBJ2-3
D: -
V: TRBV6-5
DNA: TGTGCCACAACCCGGGACTGGGTTAACACAGATACGCAGTATTTT
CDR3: CATTRDWVNTDTQYF

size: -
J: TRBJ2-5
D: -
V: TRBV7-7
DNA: TGTGCCAGCAGCTTACGTTTTGGAAGAGGCACTCCGTACCAAGAGACCCAGTACTTC
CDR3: CASSLRFGRGTPYQETQYF

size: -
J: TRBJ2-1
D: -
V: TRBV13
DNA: TGTGCCAGCAGCCGTAGAAACAATGAGCAGTTCTTC
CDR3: CASSRRNNEQFF

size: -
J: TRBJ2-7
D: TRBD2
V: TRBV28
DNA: TGTGCCAGCGGCCCGGGGGGGCGCGAGCAGTACTTC
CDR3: CASGPGGREQYF

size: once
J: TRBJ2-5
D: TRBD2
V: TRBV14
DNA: TGTGCCAGCAGCCAAGCGGGAGGAGATGGGACCCAGTACTTC
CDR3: CASSQAGGDGTQYF

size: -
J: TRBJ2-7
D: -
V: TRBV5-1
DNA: TGCGCCAGCAGCTTGGCAGGATCTATATATTCCTACGAGCAGTACTTC
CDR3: CASSLAGSIYSYEQYF

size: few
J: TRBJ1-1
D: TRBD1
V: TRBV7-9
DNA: TGTGCCAGCAGCTCCAAGCTGGACAGGGTTGAAGCTTTCTTT
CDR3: CASSSKLDRVEAFF

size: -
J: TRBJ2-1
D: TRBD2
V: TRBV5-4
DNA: TGTGCCAGCAGCTTGTGGCTAGCGGGGACTAATGAGCAGTTCTTC
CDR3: CASSLWLAGTNEQFF

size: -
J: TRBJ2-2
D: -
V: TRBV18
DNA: TGTGCCAGCTCACCAATACGGGGAGGCCCCGGGGAGCTGTTTTTT
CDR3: CASSPIRGGPGELFF

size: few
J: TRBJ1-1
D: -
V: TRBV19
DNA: TGTGCCAGTAGACAGGAGAAGAACACTGAAGCTTTCTTT
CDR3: CASRQEKNTEAFF

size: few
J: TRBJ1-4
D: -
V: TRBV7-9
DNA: TGTGCCAGCAGCCAATTAGGGGGTAGGCTGTTTTTT
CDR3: CASSQLGGRLFF

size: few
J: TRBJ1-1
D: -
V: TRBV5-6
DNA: TGTGCCAGCAGCTCTAGACAGTACACTGAAGCTTTCTTT
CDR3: CASSSRQYTEAFF

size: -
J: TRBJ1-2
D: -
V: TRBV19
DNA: TGTGCCAGTAGTATTGGGGGGGAAGGCTACACCTTC
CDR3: CASSIGGEGYTF

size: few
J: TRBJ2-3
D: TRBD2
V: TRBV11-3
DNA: TGTGCCAGCAGCTCTGGGGTGACTAGCGGGTCAGATACGCAGTATTTT
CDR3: CASSSGVTSGSDTQYF

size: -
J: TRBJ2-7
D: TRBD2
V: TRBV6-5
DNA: TGTGCCAGCAGTTACTCGCCGGGGGGGGAGCAGTACTTC
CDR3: CASSYSPGGEQYF